The clone carrying this T cell receptor beta chain was counted a single time. From germline, CDR1 is SGHNT and CDR2 YYREEE (reference sequence). The CDR3 has 16 residues. V lost 4 bases and J lost 1; bases outside the gene matches: 8. This entry is derived from a study of T cell changes during pregnancy in multiple sclerosis. Repertoires were generated with immunoSEQ multiplex PCR, while TCRdb's copy carries only in-frame clones and drops some. The table shows fewer than 85,000 clones, with about 93% occurring only once. The receptor's source is a female donor in good health, enrolled as a control in a pregnancy study. The chain links TRBV5-4 to TRBJ2-7; 10 bases line up with TRBD2. The sequencing here drew on peripheral blood, taken in the first trimester of pregnancy. CDR3 loop: CASSPGLADSSYEQYF. In DNA form, the CDR3 reads TGTGCCAGCAGCCCCGGACTAGCGGATTCATCCTACGAGCAGTACTTC.